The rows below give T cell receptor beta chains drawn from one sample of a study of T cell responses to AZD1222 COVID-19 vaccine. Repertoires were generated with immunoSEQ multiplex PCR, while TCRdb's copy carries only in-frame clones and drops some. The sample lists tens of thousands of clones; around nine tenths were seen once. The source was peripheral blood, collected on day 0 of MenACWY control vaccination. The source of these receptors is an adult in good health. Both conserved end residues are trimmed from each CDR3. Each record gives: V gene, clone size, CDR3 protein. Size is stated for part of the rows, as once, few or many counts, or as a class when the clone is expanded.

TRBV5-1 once ASSSDNSYEQY
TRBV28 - ASSSGQGSDGYT
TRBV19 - ASSIDVNRNEQF
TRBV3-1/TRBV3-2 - ASSQDAISYNEQF
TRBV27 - ASTRGAGANVLT
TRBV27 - ASSARLAGGRQETQY
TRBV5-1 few ASSPGGLNYGYT
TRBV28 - ASSTGQGVVEQY
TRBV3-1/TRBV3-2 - ASSQDHYGYT
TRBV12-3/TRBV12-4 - ASRTGSYGYT
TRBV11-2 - ASSYSWTGGNEKLF
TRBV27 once ASSQPGQDYEQY
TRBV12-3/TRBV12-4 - ASSLGGVEQY
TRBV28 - ASSLDLAGELF
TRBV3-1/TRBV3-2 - ASSPGPGQYSYEQY
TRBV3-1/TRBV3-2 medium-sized ASSQLSGRENNEQF
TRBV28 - ASSPQPLQGTEAF
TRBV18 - ASSPNAGGFEGTDTQY
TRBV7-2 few ASSLVAGGREQY
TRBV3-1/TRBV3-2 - ASRSTGIFGYT
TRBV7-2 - ASSPLGGGGQNIQY
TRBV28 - ASSGQAPFYPHGYT
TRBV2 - ASSKSGTGFEKLF
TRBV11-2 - ASSRPVDSYEQY
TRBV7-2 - ASSFKGVTEAF
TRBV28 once ASGASYT
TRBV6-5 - ASSQLLANTGELF
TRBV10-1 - ASSENLGATQY
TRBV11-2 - ASSLSDSNFQF
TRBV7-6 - ASSPTAGQVNQPQH
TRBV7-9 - ASSSGQGNEEQY
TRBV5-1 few ASSLSGSGYGYT
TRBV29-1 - SGRSTSDTIY
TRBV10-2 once ASSELGYEQY
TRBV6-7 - ASTIQEGQGCSPLH
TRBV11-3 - ASSYSPTNTGELF
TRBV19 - ASSAGIGTEAF
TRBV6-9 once ASSATQGHSNSPLH
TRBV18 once ASSPPSRNTEAF
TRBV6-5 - ASSRHGTGDVEAF